This T cell receptor beta chain emerged from a study of T cell responses to AZD1222 COVID-19 vaccine. This table comes from immunoSEQ multiplex PCR, and its TCRdb copy is limited to in-frame clones, with some not included. Of around 270,000 clones listed, 90% to 95% are singletons. The sequence derives from an adult who received the AZD1222 COVID-19 vaccine. Specimen: peripheral blood, collected 28 days after the second AZD1222 dose.

The CDR3 DNA sequence: TGTGCCAGCAGCTTAGTCGGAGCGCCCAGCTCCTACGAGCAGTACTTC. This codes for CASSLVGAPSSYEQYF. V and J are TRBV7-2 and TRBJ2-7; D is ambiguous. CDR1 is SGHTA and CDR2 is FQGNSA in the germline V gene. This CDR3 has 16 residues. The V and J ends lost 1 base and 0 bases respectively, with 13 bases between them.